These 14 T cell receptor beta chains share one sample of origin, sequenced in a study of human T cells and chemical hapten exposure. The time point here: pre-sensitization, week 0. As to treatment: therapeutic diphenylcyclopropenone sensitization with weekly scalp DPC. In TCRdb, the RACE reads were re-called with MiXCR into one record per CDR3 protein. The repertoire holds some 400,000 distinct CDR3 sequences, 4.5% to 6% seen once, with 2% to 3% in the top ten. This sample comprised whole blood, obtained in connection with sensitization to the hapten diphenylcyclopropenone (DPC). The receptor source for this set is a woman aged 50 to 60 with alopecia areata. Some clones in this sample may be carry-over from other donors' samples.

In its sample, this clonotype was seen many times. The chain uses TRBV6-2 or TRBV6-3 and TRBJ2-2; D is undetermined. This CDR3 is 13 amino acids long. CDR1 MNHEY and CDR2 SVGEGT come from the germline V gene. V gave up 7 bases and J gave up 5 bases, with 11 bases separating them. The CDR3 spells CASTSVNTGELFF. Here the CDR3 DNA reads TGTGCCAGCACCAGCGTGAATACCGGGGAGCTGTTTTTT.

At least ten counts were recorded for this clonotype. This chain links TRBV20-1 with TRBJ2-6; D is possibly TRBD1 or TRBD2 (5 bases each). V gave up 4 bases and J gave up 12 bases, with 22 bases separating them. Germline lookup yields CDR1 DFQATT and CDR2 SNEGSKA (reference sequence). This CDR3 has 15 amino acids. The CDR3 loop is CSATPVGQGGLVLTF. Here the CDR3 DNA reads TGCAGTGCTACCCCCGTCGGGCAGGGCGGACTCGTCCTGACTTTC.

This clonotype showed up just once. It may be a read error: a sequence one base away is much more abundant. The V call is TRBV20-1, the J call TRBJ2-7, with 10 positions matching TRBD1. In germline, CDR1 is DFQATT, CDR2 SNEGSKA (reference sequence). The CDR3 sequence is 14 residues long. CDR3 amino acids: CGAGGQGNVREQYF. The CDR3 DNA sequence: TGCGGTGCTGGGGGACAGGGGAACGTGCGGGAGCAGTACTTC.

Only a few counts were recorded for this clonotype. The V gene is TRBV6-5, the J gene TRBJ1-3; 8 bases align to TRBD1. Looked up from germline, CDR1 is MNHEY and CDR2 is SVGAGI. The CDR3 contains 15 residues. Trimming at V came to 4 bases and at J to 5 bases, leaving 7 bases not matched to a gene. The CDR3 loop is CASSSDRVMRNTIYF. CDR3 nucleotides: TGTGCCAGCAGTTCGGACAGGGTGATGCGAAACACCATATATTTT.

Ten or more counts support this clonotype. This chain connects TRBV9 to TRBJ2-6, with D possibly TRBD2 on 5 matching bases. CDR1 and CDR2 (germline): SGDLS, YYNGEE. V was pared by 0 bases and J by 0 bases, with 16 bases between. The CDR3 is 19 residues long. The CDR3 sequence: CASSVASGRTSSGANVLTF. In DNA, the CDR3 is TGTGCCAGCAGCGTAGCTTCGGGGAGAACTAGCTCTGGGGCCAACGTCCTGACTTTC.

V usage is TRBV2 and J usage is TRBJ1-1; 9 positions match TRBD1. The J segment lost 0 bases and the V segment lost 6 bases, leaving 8 bases of the junction unmatched. Germline V gene sequence: CDR1 SNHLY, CDR2 FYNNEI. The length of the CDR3 is 16 residues. In DNA, the CDR3 is TGTGCCAGCAGGACCGGGACAGGGAATGTGAACACTGAAGCTTTCTTT. Protein sequence: CASRTGTGNVNTEAFF.

The V call is TRBV6-6, the J call TRBJ1-5, with TRBD1 identical over 9 bases. The ends lost 4 bases at V and 8 bases at J; junction bases unmatched: 3. The germline gives CDR1 MNHNY, CDR2 SVGAGI (reference sequence). This CDR3 has 13 amino acids. The CDR3 region is CASSSTGGKPQHF. CDR3 bases: TGTGCCAGCAGTTCCACAGGGGGCAAGCCCCAGCATTTT.

This clonotype showed up just a few times. The rearrangement joins TRBV10-3 to TRBJ2-7; perhaps TRBD1 as D (6 bases). In germline, CDR1 is ENHRY, CDR2 SYGVKD. This CDR3 comprises 13 residues. Trimming removed 2 bases at V and 5 bases at J, with 10 bases between. The CDR3 DNA follows: TGTGCCATCAGTGAGACAGGGACCCACGAGCAGTACTTC. Protein product: CAISETGTHEQYF.

This clonotype was picked up many times. This chain links TRBV12-5 with TRBJ1-4; D is unclear. There are 14 residues in the CDR3. The ends were cut back, 1 base at V and 0 bases at J, with 3 bases in the middle. Germline CDR1 is LGHNT and CDR2 is FRNRAP. The CDR3 here is CASGLAATNEKLFF. CDR3 coding DNA: TGTGCTAGTGGTTTGGCTGCAACTAATGAAAAACTGTTTTTT.

This clonotype showed up many times. This chain uses TRBV12-3 or TRBV12-4 with TRBJ1-2; D might be TRBD1 (6 bases). The CDR3 sequence is 13 residues long. V dropped 4 bases and J dropped 3 bases, with 9 bases sitting between them. CDR3 nucleotides: TGTGCCAGCAGTTCTACAGGGTACTATGGCTACACCTTC. Amino acids: CASSSTGYYGYTF.

This chain joins TRBV29-1 and TRBJ2-7; the match to TRBD2 covers 12 bases. The CDR3 covers 15 residues. Germline assignment: CDR1 SQVTM and CDR2 ANQGSEA. Trimming at V came to 2 bases and at J to 6 bases, leaving 8 bases not matched to a gene. This CDR3 is CSVEIGLAGSGEQYF. Written as DNA, the CDR3 is TGCAGCGTTGAAATCGGACTAGCGGGATCGGGCGAGCAGTACTTC.

The chain couples TRBV29-1 to TRBJ1-2, with TRBD1 matching over 7 bases. Trimming took 5 bases from V and 4 from J; bases not matched to a gene: 4. Germline V gene lookup returns CDR1 SQVTM and CDR2 ANQGSEA. The length of the CDR3 is 12 residues. This CDR3 reads CSVNRGGYGYTF. The CDR3 nucleotides are TGCAGCGTTAACAGGGGCGGCTATGGCTACACCTTC.

The sample holds many counts of this clonotype. This chain uses TRBV29-1 with TRBJ1-1, with D perhaps TRBD1 (5 bases). CDR1 and CDR2 (germline): SQVTM, ANQGSEA. The CDR3 is made up of 12 amino acids. For the CDR3, the DNA is TGCAGTGTGGGACTTCCGAACACTGAAGCTTTCTTT. It translates to CSVGLPNTEAFF.

In this sample, this clonotype turned up a few times. J is TRBJ1-3 and V is TRBV18; 8 nucleotides align to TRBD1. Trimming removed 3 bases from V and 0 bases from J; junction bases left unmatched: 4. CDR1 is KGHSH, CDR2 LQKENI, per germline. The length of the CDR3 is 16 residues. In DNA form, the CDR3 reads TGTGCCAGCTCACCGACAGGGGAAAGCTCTGGAAACACCATATATTTT. This encodes CASSPTGESSGNTIYF.